This is a list of T cell receptor beta chains from one sample in a study of blood T cell repertoires in COVID-19. Measured with immunoSEQ multiplex PCR; TCRdb has only the in-frame clones, and not every one. The table includes 150,000 to 200,000 clones, 85% detected once. The material sequenced was peripheral blood. All receptors derive from a woman between 55 and 75 years old with acute or convalescent COVID-19. CDR3s include the opening cysteine and the closing phenylalanine or tryptophan. Fields, in order: D gene, V gene, J gene, clone size, CDR3 protein, CDR3 DNA. The D gene is left open where the match is weak. Rows give clone size only sometimes, using once, few, many, or a class for an expanded clone.

TRBD1	TRBV19	TRBJ1-2	.	CASSVNRQGYNYGYTF	TGTGCCAGTAGTGTAAACCGACAGGGTTATAACTATGGCTACACCTTC
.	TRBV6-6	TRBJ2-5	.	CASRTGLETQYF	TGTGCCAGCAGAACCGGGTTGGAGACCCAGTACTTC
.	TRBV30	TRBJ2-2	few	CAWRIGTNTGELFF	TGTGCCTGGAGAATTGGGACTAACACCGGGGAGCTGTTTTTT
TRBD2	TRBV5-4	TRBJ2-3	.	CASSSSGTRTDTQYF	TGTGCCAGCAGCTCATCCGGGACTAGGACGGATACGCAGTATTTT
TRBD1	TRBV28	TRBJ1-5	.	CASSGMTGDGSPQHF	TGTGCCAGCAGTGGCATGACAGGGGACGGGTCGCCCCAGCATTTT
.	TRBV6-5	TRBJ2-1	.	CASRRAQAPYNEQFF	TGTGCCAGCAGACGAGCACAGGCGCCCTACAATGAGCAGTTCTTC
.	TRBV7-9	TRBJ2-3	.	CASSLDPGGGGTDTQYF	TGTGCCAGCAGCTTAGATCCCGGTGGTGGAGGCACAGATACGCAGTATTTT
.	TRBV2	TRBJ1-2	.	CASKRGLSYGYTF	TGTGCCAGCAAACGAGGGTTAAGCTATGGCTACACCTTC
.	TRBV29-1	TRBJ2-3	.	CSVGSGSTDTQYF	TGCAGCGTTGGGAGCGGGAGCACAGATACGCAGTATTTT
.	TRBV10-2	TRBJ1-4	.	CASRQGSNEKLFF	TGCGCCAGCAGGCAGGGGAGTAATGAAAAACTGTTTTTT
.	TRBV20-1	TRBJ1-1	.	CSARVAGEAFF	TGCAGTGCTAGGGTCGCGGGGGAAGCTTTCTTT
TRBD2	TRBV3-1/TRBV3-2	TRBJ2-7	.	CASSHSAGAGGHEQYF	TGTGCCAGCAGCCATTCCGCGGGGGCGGGAGGCCACGAGCAGTACTTC
TRBD1	TRBV25-1	TRBJ2-5	once	CASSGGQGGRYQETQYF	TGTGCCAGCAGTGGGGGACAGGGAGGACGGTACCAAGAGACCCAGTACTTC
TRBD1	TRBV19	TRBJ2-6	.	CASRLQGAGSGANVLTF	TGTGCCAGTAGGTTACAGGGGGCTGGCTCTGGGGCCAACGTCCTGACTTTC
.	TRBV6-5	TRBJ2-5	.	CAGSQRGLQETQYF	TGTGCCGGCTCACAGAGGGGGTTACAAGAGACCCAGTACTTC
TRBD1	TRBV27	TRBJ1-4	.	CASSPWGTGREKLFF	TGTGCCAGCAGTCCTTGGGGGACAGGGCGTGAAAAACTGTTTTTT
TRBD2	TRBV12-3/TRBV12-4	TRBJ2-5	once	CASTLAGPETQYF	TGTGCCAGCACCTTAGCGGGCCCAGAGACCCAGTACTTC
.	TRBV18	TRBJ2-5	.	CASSERGEETQYF	TGTGCCAGCTCGGAAAGGGGTGAAGAGACCCAGTACTTC
.	TRBV7-8	TRBJ1-3	.	CASSPTYGNTIYF	TGTGCCAGCAGCCCCACCTATGGAAACACCATATATTTT
.	TRBV7-9	TRBJ1-2	.	CASSLGPVIGYTF	TGTGCCAGCAGCTTGGGGCCAGTGATCGGCTACACCTTC
.	TRBV12-3/TRBV12-4	TRBJ2-7	.	CASSPSLYEQYF	TGTGCCAGCAGTCCAAGCCTCTACGAGCAGTACTTC
TRBD1	TRBV18	TRBJ2-3	.	CASFPDRNTDTQYF	TGTGCCAGCTTTCCGGACAGGAACACAGATACGCAGTATTTT
TRBD2	TRBV27	TRBJ2-5	.	CASSFGGRGRETQYF	TGTGCCAGCAGTTTTGGTGGGAGGGGTCGAGAGACCCAGTACTTC
.	TRBV21-1	TRBJ2-1	.	CAIGSWTSGINEQFF	TGTGCCATCGGGTCTTGGACTAGCGGTATTAATGAGCAGTTCTTC
TRBD2	TRBV24-1	TRBJ2-3	.	CATSGRRGPLAVTDTQYF	TGTGCCACCAGTGGGAGAAGGGGACCGCTAGCGGTCACAGATACGCAGTATTTT
.	TRBV2	TRBJ1-5	.	CASTSGGSQPQHF	TGTGCCAGCACCTCCGGCGGGTCCCAGCCCCAGCATTTT
.	TRBV5-1	TRBJ2-1	.	CASSLALTEGEQFF	TGCGCCAGCAGCTTGGCACTAACAGAGGGTGAGCAGTTCTTC
.	TRBV29-1	TRBJ2-1	.	CSVRRDEQFF	TGCAGCGTGAGGAGGGATGAGCAGTTCTTC